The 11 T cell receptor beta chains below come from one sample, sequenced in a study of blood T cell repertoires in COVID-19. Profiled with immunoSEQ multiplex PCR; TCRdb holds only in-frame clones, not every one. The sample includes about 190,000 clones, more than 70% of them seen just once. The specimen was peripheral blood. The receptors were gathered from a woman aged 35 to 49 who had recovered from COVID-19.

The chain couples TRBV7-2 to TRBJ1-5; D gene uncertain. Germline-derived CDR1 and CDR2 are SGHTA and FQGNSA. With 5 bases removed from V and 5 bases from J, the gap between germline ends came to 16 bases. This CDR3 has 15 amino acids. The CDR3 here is CASSRGGNVDQPQHF. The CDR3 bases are TGTGCCAGCAGCCGGGGAGGGAATGTCGATCAGCCCCAGCATTTT.

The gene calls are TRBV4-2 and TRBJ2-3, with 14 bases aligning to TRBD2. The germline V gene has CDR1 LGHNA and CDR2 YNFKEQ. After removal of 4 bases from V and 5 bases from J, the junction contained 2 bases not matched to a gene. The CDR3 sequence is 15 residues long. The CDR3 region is CASSPGLAGVDTQYF. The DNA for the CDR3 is TGTGCCAGCAGCCCGGGACTAGCGGGAGTAGATACGCAGTATTTT.

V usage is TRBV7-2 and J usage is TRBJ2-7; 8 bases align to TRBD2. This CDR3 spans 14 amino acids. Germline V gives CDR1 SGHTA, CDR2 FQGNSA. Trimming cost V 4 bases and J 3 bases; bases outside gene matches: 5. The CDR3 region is CASSSREGVYEQYF. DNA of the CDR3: TGTGCCAGCAGCTCCCGGGAGGGCGTCTACGAGCAGTACTTC.

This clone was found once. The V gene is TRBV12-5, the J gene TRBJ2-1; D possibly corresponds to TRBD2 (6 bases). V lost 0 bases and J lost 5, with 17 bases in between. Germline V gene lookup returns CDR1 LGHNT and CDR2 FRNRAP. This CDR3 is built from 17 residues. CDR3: CASGLVRGGLPNNEQFF. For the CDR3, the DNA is TGTGCTAGTGGTTTGGTACGAGGAGGGTTGCCAAACAATGAGCAGTTCTTC. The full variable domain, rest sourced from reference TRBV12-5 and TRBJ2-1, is DARVTQTPRHKVTEMGQEVTMRCQPILGHNTVFWYRQTMMQGLELLAYFRNRAPLDDSGMPKDRFSAEMPDATLATLKIQPSEPRDSAVYFCASGLVRGGLPNNEQFFGPGTRLTVL.

The CDR3 spells CASSPGLTNSPTDTQYF. CDR3 nucleotides: TGTGCCAGCAGCCCGGGACTAACCAACTCCCCCACAGATACGCAGTATTTT. The chain couples TRBV7-2 to TRBJ2-3; 7 nucleotides match TRBD2. CDR1 and CDR2 (germline): SGHTA, FQGNSA. The CDR3 is made up of 17 amino acids. J was trimmed by 2 bases and V by 5 bases; bases with no gene match: 13. Using reference TRBV7-2 and TRBJ2-3 for the parts outside the CDR3, the full variable domain is GAGVSQSPSNKVTEKGKDVELRCDPISGHTALYWYRQSLGQGLEFLIYFQGNSAPDKSGLPSDRFSAERTGGSVSTLTIQRTQQEDSAVYLCASSPGLTNSPTDTQYFGPGTRLTVL.

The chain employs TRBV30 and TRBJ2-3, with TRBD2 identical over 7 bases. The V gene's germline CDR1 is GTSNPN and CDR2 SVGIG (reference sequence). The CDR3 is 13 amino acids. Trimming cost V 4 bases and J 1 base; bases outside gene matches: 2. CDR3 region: CAWTLAGTDTQYF. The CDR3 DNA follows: TGTGCCTGGACGCTAGCGGGCACAGATACGCAGTATTTT.

CDR3 nucleotide sequence: TGTGCCAGCAGCCAAGATACTTTGGACAGGGTCGGCTATGGCTACACCTTC. As protein: CASSQDTLDRVGYGYTF. The chain combines TRBV4-2 with TRBJ1-2; TRBD1 matches at 8 bases. V lost 0 bases to trimming and J lost 4 bases; unmatched junction nucleotides: 10. CDR3 length: 17 amino acids. The V gene's germline CDR1 is LGHNA and CDR2 YNFKEQ.

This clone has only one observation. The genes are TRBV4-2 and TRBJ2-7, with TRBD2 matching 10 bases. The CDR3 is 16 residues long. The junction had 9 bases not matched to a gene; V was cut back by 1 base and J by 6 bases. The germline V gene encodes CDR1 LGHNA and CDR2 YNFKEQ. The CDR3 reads CASSQVSASGSFEQYF. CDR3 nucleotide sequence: TGTGCCAGCAGCCAAGTTAGCGCTAGCGGGAGTTTCGAGCAGTACTTC.

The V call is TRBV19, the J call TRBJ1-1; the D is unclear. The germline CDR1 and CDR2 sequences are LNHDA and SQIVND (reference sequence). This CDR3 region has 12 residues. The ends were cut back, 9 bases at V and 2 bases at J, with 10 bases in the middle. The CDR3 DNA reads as TGTGCCAGCGGCGCAGGAAACACTGAAGCTTTCTTT. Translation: CASGAGNTEAFF.

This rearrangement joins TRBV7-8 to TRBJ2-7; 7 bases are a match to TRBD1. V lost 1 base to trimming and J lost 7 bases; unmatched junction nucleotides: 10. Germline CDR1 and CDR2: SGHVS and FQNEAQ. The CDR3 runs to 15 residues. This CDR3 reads CASSLVRGPPGEQYF. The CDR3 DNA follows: TGTGCCAGCAGCTTAGTTAGGGGGCCCCCAGGGGAGCAGTACTTC. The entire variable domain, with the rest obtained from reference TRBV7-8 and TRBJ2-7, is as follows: GAGVSQSPRYKVAKRGQDVALRCDPISGHVSLFWYQQALGQGPEFLTYFQNEAQLDKSGLPSDRFFAERPEGSVSTLKIQRTQQEDSAVYLCASSLVRGPPGEQYFGPGTRLTVT.

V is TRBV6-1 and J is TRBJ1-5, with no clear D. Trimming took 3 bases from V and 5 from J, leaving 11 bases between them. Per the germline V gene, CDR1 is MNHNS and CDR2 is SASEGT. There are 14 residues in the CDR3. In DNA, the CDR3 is TGTGCCAGCAGTGATTATCCAGGTGATCAGCCCCAGCATTTT. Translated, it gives CASSDYPGDQPQHF.